This TCR beta chain is drawn from a study of T cell responses to AZD1222 COVID-19 vaccine. Only in-frame clones appear in the TCRdb table, and some are missing; sequencing was by immunoSEQ multiplex PCR. The sample lists 100,000 to 150,000 clones; 86% were seen once. Whole-study results and caveats: Spike-specific TCR repertoires showed rising breadth and depth after two AZD1222 doses. The donors showed a predominance of white British ancestry and of females, with possible underestimation of clonal diversity. Only after the peak T cell response were repertoires sampled.

As regards this clone: Antigen unknown.

Trimming took 4 bases from V and 3 from J, leaving 15 bases between them. This CDR3 region has 15 residues. CDR1 is LGHNA and CDR2 is YNFKEQ in the germline V gene. The TCR originated in an adult in good health. The material sequenced was peripheral blood, taken on day 0 of AZD1222 vaccination. This chain uses TRBV4-2 with TRBJ1-2, with D tentatively TRBD1 (5 bases). The CDR3 is CASSREGPGDYGYTF. The CDR3 DNA reads TGTGCCAGCAGCCGAGAGGGGCCGGGGGACTATGGCTACACCTTC.